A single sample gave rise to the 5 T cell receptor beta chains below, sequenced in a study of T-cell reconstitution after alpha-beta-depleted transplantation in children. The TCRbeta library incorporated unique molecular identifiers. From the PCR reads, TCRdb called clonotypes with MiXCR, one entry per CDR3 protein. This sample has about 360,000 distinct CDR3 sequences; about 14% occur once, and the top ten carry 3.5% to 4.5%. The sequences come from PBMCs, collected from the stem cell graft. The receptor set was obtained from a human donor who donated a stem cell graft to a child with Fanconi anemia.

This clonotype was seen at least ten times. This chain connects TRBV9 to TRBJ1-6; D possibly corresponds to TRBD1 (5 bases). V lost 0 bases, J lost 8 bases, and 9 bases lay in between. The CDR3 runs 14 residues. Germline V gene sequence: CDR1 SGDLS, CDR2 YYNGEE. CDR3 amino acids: CASSVAGLDSPLHF. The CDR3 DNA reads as TGTGCCAGCAGCGTAGCAGGGCTTGATTCACCCCTCCACTTT.

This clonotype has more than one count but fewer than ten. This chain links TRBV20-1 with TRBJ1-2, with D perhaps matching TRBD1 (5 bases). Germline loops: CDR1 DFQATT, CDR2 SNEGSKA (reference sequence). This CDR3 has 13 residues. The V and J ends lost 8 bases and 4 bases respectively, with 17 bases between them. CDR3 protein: CSNSGSGGYGYTF. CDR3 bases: TGCAGTAATTCAGGATCTGGGGGCTATGGCTACACCTTC.

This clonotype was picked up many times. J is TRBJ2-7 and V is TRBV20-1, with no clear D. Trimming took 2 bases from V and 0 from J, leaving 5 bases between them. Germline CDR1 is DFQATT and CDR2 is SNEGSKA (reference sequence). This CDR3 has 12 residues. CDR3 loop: CSARMSSYEQYF. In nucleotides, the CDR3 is TGCAGTGCTAGAATGAGCTCCTACGAGCAGTACTTC.

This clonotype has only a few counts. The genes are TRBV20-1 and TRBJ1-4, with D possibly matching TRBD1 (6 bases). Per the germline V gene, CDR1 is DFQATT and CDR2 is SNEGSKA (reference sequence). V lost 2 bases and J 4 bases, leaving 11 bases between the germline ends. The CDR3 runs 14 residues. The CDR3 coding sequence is TGCAGTGCTAGACGACAGGTCCTTAATGAAAAACTGTTTTTT. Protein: CSARRQVLNEKLFF.

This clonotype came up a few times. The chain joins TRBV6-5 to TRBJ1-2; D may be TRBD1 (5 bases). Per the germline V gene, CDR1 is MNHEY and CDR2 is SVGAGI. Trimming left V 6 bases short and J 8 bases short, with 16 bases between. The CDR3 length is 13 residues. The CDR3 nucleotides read TGTGCCAGCAGCAGGGCCCCTGGAGGCGGCTACACCTTC. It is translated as CASSRAPGGGYTF.